The 8 T cell receptor beta chains below all came from one sample that was sequenced in a study of T cell responses to AZD1222 COVID-19 vaccine. Only in-frame clones appear in the TCRdb table, and some are missing; sequencing was by immunoSEQ multiplex PCR. Of 120,000 to 150,000 clones listed, roughly 90% are singletons. This material consisted of peripheral blood, taken on day 0 of AZD1222 vaccination. The receptors shown here come from an adult in good health.

This sequence joins TRBV5-4 and TRBJ2-3; 9 bases fit TRBD2. Trimming at V came to 4 bases and at J to 0 bases, leaving 3 bases not matched to a gene. The CDR3 runs to 15 residues. Germline values: CDR1 SGHNT, CDR2 YYREEE (reference sequence). Here the CDR3 reads CASSRSGSSTDTQYF. As DNA, the CDR3 is TGTGCCAGCAGCCGTAGCGGGAGTAGCACAGATACGCAGTATTTT.

The V call is TRBV5-6, the J call TRBJ1-1; TRBD1 is a possible D gene (5 bases). This CDR3 has 15 residues. Germline V lookup: CDR1 SGHDT, CDR2 YYEEEE. The V end lost 1 base, the J end lost 0 bases, and 10 bases lay between the germline ends. The DNA for the CDR3 is TGTGCCAGCAGCTTGCGGGACCATATGAACACTGAAGCTTTCTTT. It encodes CASSLRDHMNTEAFF.

The genes are TRBV18 and TRBJ1-5; TRBD1 is a possible D gene (6 bases). The CDR3 totals 14 residues. Germline CDR1 reads KGHSH; CDR2 reads LQKENI. Trimming took 2 bases from V and 3 from J, leaving 8 bases between them. The CDR3 coding sequence is TGTGCCAGCTCACCATCAGGGGACAATCAGCCCCAGCATTTT. This gives the protein CASSPSGDNQPQHF.

This sequence joins TRBV7-2 and TRBJ1-4; D not certain. Germline V gives CDR1 SGHTA, CDR2 FQGNSA. The ends were cut back, 4 bases at V and 3 bases at J, with 12 bases in the middle. The CDR3 runs 15 residues. DNA of the CDR3: TGTGCCAGCAGCTACTATTGGCGGCCTAATGAAAAACTGTTTTTT. This gives the protein CASSYYWRPNEKLFF.

V is TRBV19 and J is TRBJ1-3, with a tentative D call TRBD1 (5 bases). The CDR3 is 15 amino acids. V shed 3 bases and J shed 3 bases, with 12 bases lying between them. Germline assignment: CDR1 LNHDA and CDR2 SQIVND (reference sequence). CDR3 coding DNA: TGTGCCAGTAGTATTTCCAGGGAATTTGGAAACACCATATATTTT. This codes for CASSISREFGNTIYF.

The chain recombines TRBV10-3 with TRBJ1-5; 12 bases agree with TRBD1. CDR3 length equals 14 residues. CDR1 is ENHRY and CDR2 is SYGVKD in the germline V gene. J was trimmed by 7 bases and V by 11 bases; bases with no gene match: 9. In DNA form, the CDR3 reads TGTGCCGCACCCGGGACAGGGGGCGACCAGCCCCAGCATTTT. Translating gives CAAPGTGGDQPQHF.

The chain combines TRBV30 with TRBJ2-7; either TRBD1 or TRBD2 may supply D (6 bases each). This CDR3 comprises 17 residues. Looked up from germline, CDR1 is GTSNPN and CDR2 is SVGIG (reference sequence). V gave up 5 bases and J gave up 7 bases, with 30 bases separating them. CDR3 protein: CAWGRGRGAPSLREQYF. The CDR3 DNA sequence: TGTGCCTGGGGTAGGGGTAGGGGGGCCCCCTCCCTACGGGAGCAGTACTTC.

This rearrangement joins TRBV7-9 to TRBJ2-7; 9 bases agree with TRBD2. The CDR3 has 16 residues. Germline V gene lookup returns CDR1 SEHNR and CDR2 FQNEAQ (reference sequence). The J segment lost 5 bases and the V segment lost 2 bases, leaving 10 bases of the junction unmatched. The CDR3 loop reads CASSLIPSGTMDEQYF. The CDR3 DNA reads TGTGCCAGCAGCTTAATCCCTAGCGGGACGATGGACGAGCAGTACTTC.